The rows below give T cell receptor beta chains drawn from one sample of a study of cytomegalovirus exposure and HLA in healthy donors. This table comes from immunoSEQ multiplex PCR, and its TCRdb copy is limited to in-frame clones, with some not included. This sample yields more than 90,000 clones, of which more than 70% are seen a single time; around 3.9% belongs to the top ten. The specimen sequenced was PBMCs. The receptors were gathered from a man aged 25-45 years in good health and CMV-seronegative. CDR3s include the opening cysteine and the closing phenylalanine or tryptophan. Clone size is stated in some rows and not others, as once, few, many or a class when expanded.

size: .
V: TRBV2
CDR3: CASTTDRGMNEQFF

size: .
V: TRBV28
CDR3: CASSFLDSRGSYGYTF

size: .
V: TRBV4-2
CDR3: CASSPAGGQETQYF

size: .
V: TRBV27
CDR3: CASSLSAGELFF

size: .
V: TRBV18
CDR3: CASSPPRGSGGPWEQFF

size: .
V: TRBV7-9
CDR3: CASSLVSGQGNTEAFF

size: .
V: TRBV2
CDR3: CASSLEGGTDTQYF

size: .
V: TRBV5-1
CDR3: CASSSRSGSYEQYF

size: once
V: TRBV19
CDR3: CASSIRGNEQFF

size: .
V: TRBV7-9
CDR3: CASSRPGFEWSYNEQFF

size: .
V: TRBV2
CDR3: CASGGTSGGSGELFF

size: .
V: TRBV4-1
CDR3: CASSRGLAPDTQYF

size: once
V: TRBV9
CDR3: CASSPGTSGFHEQYF

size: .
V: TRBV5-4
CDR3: CASSNRLEKTEAFF

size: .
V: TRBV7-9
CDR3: CASRDEFAGGYSNQPQHF

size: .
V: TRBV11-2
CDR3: CASSLGPKGGAHQPQHF

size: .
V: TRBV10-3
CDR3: CAISESRSQETQYF

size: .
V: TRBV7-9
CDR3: CASGRADYNEQFF

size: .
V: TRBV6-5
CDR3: CASSFYGVLGWNEQFF

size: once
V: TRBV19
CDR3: CASSKQANQPQHF

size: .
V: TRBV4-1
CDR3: CASSPPGQRETQYF

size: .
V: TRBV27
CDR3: CASSLDFGDRATQYF

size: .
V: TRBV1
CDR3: CTSSHTRNTEAFF

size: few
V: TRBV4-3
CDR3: CASSQEAGSGANVLTF

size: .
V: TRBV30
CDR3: CAWKSGRGLLDPRETQYF

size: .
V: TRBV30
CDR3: CAWSTGTGQETQYF

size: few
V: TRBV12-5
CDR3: CASGWEGNEQFF

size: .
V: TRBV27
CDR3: CASSPLAGVPYEQYF

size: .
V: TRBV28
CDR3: CASSFQYRDRTDTQYF

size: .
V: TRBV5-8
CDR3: CASSGREREGLGGELFF

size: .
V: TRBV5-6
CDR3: CASSGGLASTYEQYF

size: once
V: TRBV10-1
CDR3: CASSAKNTGELFF

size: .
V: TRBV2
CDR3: CASSEGRGLQETQYF

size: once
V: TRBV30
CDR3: CAWSVVDSGGYTF

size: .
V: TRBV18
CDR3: CASSPWGETYNEQFF

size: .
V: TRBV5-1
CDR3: CASSLEGGRTDTQYF

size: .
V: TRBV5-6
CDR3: CASSLGDLAGERETQYF

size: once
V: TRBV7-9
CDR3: CASSTTGYEQYF

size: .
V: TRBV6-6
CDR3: CASSYKVREQYF

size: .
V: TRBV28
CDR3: CASSPGQKFYGYTF

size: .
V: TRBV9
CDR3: CASSARQFNEQFF

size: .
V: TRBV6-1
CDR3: CASSLTSNQPQHF

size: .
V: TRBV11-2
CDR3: CASSLGAHTQYF

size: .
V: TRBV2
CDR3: CASSSGQGADEQFF

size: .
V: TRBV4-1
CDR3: CASSPWTSRDNEQFF

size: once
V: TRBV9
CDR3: CASRRQAGANVLTF

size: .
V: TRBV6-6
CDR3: CASSVTLREGYTF

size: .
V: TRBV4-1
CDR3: CASSQWTSGSSNEQFF

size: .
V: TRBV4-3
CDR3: CASSQQTGNYGYTF